A few counts support the clone carrying this T cell receptor beta chain. Its antigen is still unknown. J gave up 3 bases and V 4 bases, and 7 bases lay outside the gene matches. Germline lookup yields CDR1 MNHEY and CDR2 SVGAGI. The length of the CDR3 is 16 residues. This sample was included in a study of beta chain features in type 1 diabetes. The whole isolated RNA underwent reverse transcription, so sequencing captured expressed TCRB transcripts. The read count averaged about 3.57 million across naive, central memory and regulatory T cell samples. Libraries were prepared by immunoSEQ multiplex PCR; TCRdb keeps only in-frame clonotypes and omits some of them. This table has around 180,000 clones, approximately 8% appearing once. A sort by CD45RO/CCR7/CD25/CD127/CD95/CD27 yielded CD4+ naive, central memory, regulatory and stem cell-like memory cells. Overall study findings and caveats: TCRB CDR3s were moderately but significantly shorter in Type 1 diabetes patients in all four CD4+ subsets.

This sequence was found in a woman in her 40s with type 1 diabetes. This chain connects TRBV6-5 to TRBJ2-5, with 11 bases identical to TRBD2. The specimen sequenced was central memory CD4+ T cells from blood. In DNA form, the CDR3 reads TGTGCCAGCAGTTCCAGACTAGCGGGGAGAAAAGAGACCCAGTACTTC. Translated: CASSSRLAGRKETQYF.